This TCR beta chain stems from a study of T cell responses to AZD1222 COVID-19 vaccine. Regarding the study as a whole: Unmutated variant regions reportedly attract nearly half of all spike-specific TCRs. It should be noted that donors were predominantly white British and more often female, and clonal diversity was possibly underestimated. Increases in Spike-specific TCR breadth and depth were seen after two AZD1222 doses.

Concerning this clone itself: Antigen specificity is unknown.

Measured with immunoSEQ multiplex PCR; TCRdb has only the in-frame clones, and not every one. Among some 180,000 clones listed, 85% to 95% were seen once. The TCR comes from an adult who received the AZD1222 COVID-19 vaccine. Specimen: peripheral blood, collected 28 days after the second AZD1222 dose.

The CDR3 region has the DNA TGTGCCAGCAGTGAACCCGGGCCCCAGCATTTT. Translation: CASSEPGPQHF. This chain uses TRBV2 with TRBJ1-5; no definite D call. Germline loops: CDR1 SNHLY, CDR2 FYNNEI. The CDR3 has 11 residues. Trimming took off 2 bases at V and 9 bases at J, with 5 bases between the two ends.